The rows below give T cell receptor beta chains drawn from one sample of a study of cytomegalovirus exposure and HLA in healthy donors. The data were produced by immunoSEQ multiplex PCR, yet TCRdb's version contains in-frame clones alone and is incomplete. In all, the sample yields about 34,000 clones. The specimen was PBMCs. The receptors come from a woman aged 40 to 55 in good health and CMV-seropositive. Each CDR3 is given with its conserved first and last residue.

V gene,CDR3 protein
TRBV5-1,CASSPGDSQETQYF
TRBV18,CASSPLASGTKRGNTIYF
TRBV29-1,CSVEDPSTDTQYF
TRBV13,CASSNYGLGQPSYEQYF
TRBV5-6,CASSGISGISYEQYF
TRBV2,CASKTGGGREAFF
TRBV19,CASTERSDNYGYTF
TRBV11-2,CASSQIGLAGATTDTQYF
TRBV4-2,CASSQDVLGTGSLGGSPLHF
TRBV7-9,CASSLLESLDGYTF
TRBV29-1,CSARTGGGYTF
TRBV6-5,CASSQQGGTEAFF
TRBV28,CASSDPPGPGAQHF
TRBV6-5,CASSYTYRGASPLHF
TRBV5-1,CASSFFPLIGGGGDTQYF
TRBV5-1,CASSLVGTGVETQYF